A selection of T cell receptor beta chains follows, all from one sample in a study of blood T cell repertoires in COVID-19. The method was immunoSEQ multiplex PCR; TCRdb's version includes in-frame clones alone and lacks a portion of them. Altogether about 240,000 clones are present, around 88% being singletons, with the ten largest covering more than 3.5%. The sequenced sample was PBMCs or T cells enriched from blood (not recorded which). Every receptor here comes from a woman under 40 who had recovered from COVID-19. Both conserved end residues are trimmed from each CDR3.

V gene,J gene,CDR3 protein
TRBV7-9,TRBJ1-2,ASSLVVSHSNYGYT
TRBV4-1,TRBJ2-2,ASSQGRNTGELF
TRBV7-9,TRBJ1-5,ASSSDVGASNQPQH
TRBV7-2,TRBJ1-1,ASSLGEVGNTEAF
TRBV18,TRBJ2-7,ASSPAGLSSYEQY
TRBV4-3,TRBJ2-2,ASSLGADRVTGELF
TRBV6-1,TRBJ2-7,ASSEDRDEQY
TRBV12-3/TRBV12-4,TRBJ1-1,ASSSTDEAF
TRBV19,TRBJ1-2,ASSIDPTAERSYGYT
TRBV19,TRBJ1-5,ASTTGQGAVGQPQH
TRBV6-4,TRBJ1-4,ASSETGANEKLF
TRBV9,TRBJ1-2,ASSPGSPYGYT
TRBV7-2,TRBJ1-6,ASSLTGTDNSPLH
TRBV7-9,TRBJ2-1,ASSFRRVSYNEQF
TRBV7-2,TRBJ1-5,ASSLVAGDRDWPQH
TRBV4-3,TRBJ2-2,ASSHRGSSGNTGELF
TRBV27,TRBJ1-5,ASSVMRSNQPQH
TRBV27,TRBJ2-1,ASSRGLWTDNEQF
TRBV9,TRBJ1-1,ASSDYRGQGNTEAF
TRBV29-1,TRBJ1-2,SVTFSAGEGYT
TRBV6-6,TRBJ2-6,ASSPRTGDGSGANVLT